This TCR beta chain derives from a study of beta chain features in type 1 diabetes. General observations from the study: Diminished insertions and augmented deletions at VDJ junctions characterized type 1 diabetes patients. Patients with Type 1 diabetes showed moderately but significantly shorter TCRB CDR3s in all four CD4+ subsets.

CDR1 is LNHDA and CDR2 is SQIVND in the germline V gene (reference sequence). J was trimmed by 5 bases and V by 6 bases; bases with no gene match: 9. The CDR3 loop spans 15 amino acids. Concerning this clone: The target antigen is unknown.

cDNA synthesis used the whole RNA isolate, giving expressed TCRB sequences. TCRdb keeps only in-frame clones here, not all; method: immunoSEQ multiplex PCR. The table has about 340,000 clones, approximately 13% seen once. The material sequenced was naive CD4+ T cells from blood. This sequence was found in a woman younger than 30 with type 1 diabetes. The rearrangement joins TRBV19 to TRBJ2-3; TRBD2 agrees at 9 bases. As DNA, the CDR3 is TGTGCCAGTAGCGTTCGGCGGGAGGGTAGAGATACGCAGTATTTT. This codes for CASSVRREGRDTQYF.